This T cell receptor (beta chain) was profiled in a study of blood T cell repertoires in COVID-19. Study summary: COVID-19 samples, acute and convalescent, were from the United States, Italy and Spain. Nucleic acid was either cDNA or gDNA, and it came from T cells, B-cell-depleted T cells, or PBMCs.

This clone has a single count. Authors' analysis steps: Amplifying reference gene primers gave estimates of nucleated cell counts. The table came from immunoSEQ multiplex PCR; TCRdb's copy has only in-frame clones and leaves some out. V, J and clone size were drawn from that table, and D and trimming were deduced from the DNA. Of 90,000 to 100,000 clones listed, less than 90% are singletons. The source material was peripheral blood. This TCR was recovered from an elderly man with acute or convalescent COVID-19.

CDR3 region: CASTRGGAANEQFF. In nucleotides, the CDR3 is TGTGCCAGCACCCGAGGGGGGGCGGCTAATGAGCAGTTCTTC. V and J are TRBV28 and TRBJ2-1, with D maybe TRBD2 (7 bases). CDR3 size: 14 residues. Germline-derived CDR1 and CDR2 are MDHEN and SYDVKM. V gave up 7 bases and J gave up 7 bases, with 17 bases separating them.